Listed below are T cell receptor beta chains from one sample, sequenced in a study of regulatory T cells in long-lasting Graves disease. TCRdb re-called the multiplex PCR reads with MiXCR, one entry per CDR3 protein. The sample has approximately 540,000 distinct CDR3 sequences, around 11% seen once; the top ten hold about 8.9%. These data were also reused for a study on T cells in Graves' hyperthyroidism and ophthalmopathy.

The sequenced sample was peripheral blood mononuclear cells (PBMCs), obtained at new diagnosis, from a patient treated with antithyroid drugs. The receptors stem from a woman aged 25 to 39 with Graves disease. The CDR3 runs from the conserved cysteine through the conserved F or W. The D gene is left open where the match is weak. The listing skips clone size in some rows; elsewhere it reads once, few, many or a size class.

d_gene,abundance,j_gene,v_gene,CDR3aa,CDR3nt
TRBD1,-,TRBJ1-4,TRBV2,CASSEHRGTNEKLFF,TGTGCCAGCAGTGAACACAGGGGGACTAATGAAAAACTGTTTTTT
TRBD2,few,TRBJ2-5,TRBV20-1,CSPRAGGQETQYF,TGCAGTCCCCGCGCGGGAGGGCAAGAGACCCAGTACTTC
TRBD1,many,TRBJ1-6,TRBV7-9,CASSYGQANSPLHF,TGTGCCAGCAGCTATGGACAGGCGAATTCACCCCTCCACTTT
-,-,TRBJ2-7,TRBV27,CASSLQATGYEQYF,TGTGCCAGCAGTTTACAAGCTACTGGTTACGAGCAGTACTTC
-,many,TRBJ1-1,TRBV6-1,CASKGRGLMGTEAFF,TGTGCCAGCAAAGGCCGGGGGCTAATGGGCACTGAAGCTTTCTTT
-,-,TRBJ2-7,TRBV19,CASSIDQGYNEQYF,TGTGCCAGTAGTATTGACCAGGGTTACAACGAGCAGTACTTC
-,-,TRBJ1-1,TRBV5-6,CASSLVGASNTEAFF,TGTGCCAGCAGCTTGGTCGGGGCCTCGAACACTGAAGCTTTCTTT
-,-,TRBJ2-7,TRBV6-2/TRBV6-3,CASSYSWRDGSYEQYF,TGTGCCAGCAGTTACTCGTGGCGTGATGGGTCCTACGAGCAGTACTTC
-,-,TRBJ2-3,TRBV28,CASSRGRIANHRGDTQYF,TGTGCCAGCAGCCGAGGCAGGATAGCGAACCATCGTGGAGATACGCAGTATTTT
-,many,TRBJ1-1,TRBV5-1,CASSLAELRTEAFF,TGCGCCAGCAGCTTGGCCGAGCTGAGAACTGAAGCTTTCTTT
TRBD2,many,TRBJ2-7,TRBV2,CASSPALLAGGSYEQYF,TGTGCCAGCAGCCCCGCATTACTAGCGGGAGGCTCCTACGAGCAGTACTTC
TRBD1,-,TRBJ1-2,TRBV19,CASSLRTGRSYTF,TGTGCCAGTAGCCTTAGGACAGGAAGGAGCTACACCTTC
-,few,TRBJ1-1,TRBV30,CAWSVARNTEALF,TGTGCCTGGAGTGTTGCCAGGAACACTGAAGCTCTCTTT
TRBD1,few,TRBJ1-5,TRBV19,CASSKDRGSGQPQHF,TGTGCCAGTAGTAAGGACAGGGGTAGCGGTCAGCCCCAGCATTTT
-,many,TRBJ2-1,TRBV7-9,CASSFAPGPDNEQFF,TGTGCCAGCAGCTTCGCGCCGGGACCGGATAATGAGCAGTTCTTC
TRBD1,many,TRBJ2-1,TRBV5-1,CASSLEDRVVNEQFF,TGCGCCAGCAGCTTGGAGGACAGGGTCGTCAATGAGCAGTTCTTC
-,many,TRBJ2-5,TRBV13,CASKELAGETQYF,TGTGCCAGCAAGGAACTAGCTGGGGAGACCCAGTACTTC
-,-,TRBJ2-7,TRBV7-6,CASSFLSGPDNEQYF,TGTGCCAGCAGCTTTCTTAGCGGTCCAGACAATGAGCAGTACTTC
-,many,TRBJ1-2,TRBV20-1,CSAPPWGNYGYTF,TGCAGTGCTCCCCCCTGGGGCAACTATGGCTACACCTTC
TRBD2,many,TRBJ2-1,TRBV29-1,CSLYSGRDYNEQFF,TGCAGCCTCTATAGCGGGAGGGATTACAATGAGCAGTTCTTC
-,few,TRBJ2-1,TRBV7-3,CASSLGQTPINEQFF,TGTGCCAGCAGCTTGGGACAAACCCCCATCAATGAGCAGTTCTTC
-,many,TRBJ2-1,TRBV30,CAWMVGGWYNEQFF,TGTGCCTGGATGGTGGGGGGATGGTACAATGAGCAGTTCTTC
-,few,TRBJ1-2,TRBV29-1,CSLKTGDYGYTF,TGCAGCTTAAAGACAGGAGACTATGGCTACACCTTC
-,many,TRBJ1-1,TRBV11-2,CASSSPGTQKMNTEAFF,TGTGCCAGCAGCTCGCCCGGGACACAAAAGATGAACACTGAAGCTTTCTTT
TRBD1,many,TRBJ1-1,TRBV29-1,CSAWTGSNTEAFF,TGCAGCGCATGGACAGGATCGAACACTGAAGCTTTCTTT
-,many,TRBJ2-1,TRBV7-3,CASSLSGRSSSYNEQFF,TGTGCCAGCAGCTTGAGTGGACGGTCGAGCTCCTACAATGAGCAGTTCTTC
-,-,TRBJ2-1,TRBV24-1,CATSDWSQNEQFF,TGTGCCACCAGTGATTGGAGCCAAAATGAGCAGTTCTTC